A single TCR beta chain is shown here with its context. No antigen is known for it. Base qualities are not at hand, and no much larger clone is one base apart. The data belong to a study of blood T cell repertoires in COVID-19 (dated by TCRdb to about 2020). About the investigation overall: Collaborator samples came from the United States, Italy and Spain and covered acute and convalescent phases of COVID-19. The prospective study material was composed of cDNA or gDNA derived from T cells, B-cell-depleted T cells, or PBMCs. The dataset comprised deeply sampled blood TCRbeta repertoires from subjects exposed to, actively infected with, or recovered from COVID-19. A freely available public database, intended as a resource for researchers studying the immune response to SARS-CoV-2, is where the repertoires were released. The samples were drawn from two sources: the first 160 participants of the ongoing ImmuneRACE study, and approximately 1,300 subjects contributed by 6 global collaborators. Sample metadata almost always included a de-identified subject ID, COVID-19 status, age in years and sex. HLA class I and class II types, where available, came from metadata supplied by the sample provider rather than from assay-based typing.

The CDR3 contains 17 residues, cysteine and phenylalanine counted. This entry keeps only the CDR3 DNA: 51 bases, framed from base 1. Per the germline V gene (reference sequence), DFQATT is the CDR1 and SNEGSKA is the CDR2. Germline trimming: 3 bases from V, 0 bases from J; junction bases outside gene matches: 6. TCRbeta CDR3 regions were amplified from genomic DNA using the immunoSEQ Assay, a bias-controlled multiplex PCR. For the original study's pipeline: The number of nucleated cells in each sample was estimated by amplification of reference gene primers within the assay. To quantify the absolute abundance of each unique TCRbeta CDR3 rearrangement, sequence reads were collapsed and filtered. For each sample, productive Simpson clonality was calculated as the square root of Simpson's diversity index across productive rearrangements. The table comes from immuneACCESS by way of TCRdb, which keeps in-frame sequences with V and J called. Part of the clones is missing from these tables; in studies checked, under half for an unresolved V gene and the rest for unknown reasons. V, J and clone size are taken as reported in that table, and D and trimming were inferred from the DNA itself. This sample has some 83,000 clones in its table, and approximately 78% of those were observed once. 21% of the sample is taken by the ten largest.

Whole blood was collected in K2EDTA tubes by collaborating institutions according to the institutions' own protocols. For TCRbeta analysis, collaborator samples were shipped as frozen whole blood, as isolated PBMCs, or as DNA extracted from either sample type. The paper's findings and limits, for the study overall: Clinical and demographic metadata were provided uncurated, with the amount varying by source and participant.

This clonotype was obtained from a human donor in a cohort sampled during active COVID-19. The source material was peripheral blood. This receptor chain uses TRBV20-1 and TRBJ2-2, with 11 middle bases fitting TRBD2. The sequence in DNA is TGCAGTGCTAGTTCGGGACTAGCGGTAACGAACACCGGGGAGCTGTTTTTT. This translates into CSASSGLAVTNTGELFF.